This T cell receptor beta chain was found in a study of cytomegalovirus exposure and HLA in healthy donors. General study points: Among TCR beta chains, those listed as cytomegalovirus-associated numbered about 160.

V dropped 1 base and J dropped 10; count of bases not matched to a gene: 10. Germline loops: CDR1 MGHRA, CDR2 YSYEKL. CDR3 size: 17 residues. Method: immunoSEQ multiplex PCR; TCRdb's copy keeps in-frame clones and lacks some. The sample comprises 110,000 to 150,000 clones, less than 95% of which are singletons, and about 2% rests with the top ten. Of note for this clone: The antigen remains unidentified.

From the 120-subject validation cohort, which was separate from the approximately 720-subject first cohort, the donors were drawn. Material: PBMCs. This TCR came from a man aged 18 to 29 in good health and CMV-seropositive. The rearrangement uses TRBV4-1 and TRBJ2-2, with 12 nucleotides matching TRBD2. The CDR3 spells CASSQARSSGRAAELFF. The CDR3 DNA is TGCGCCAGCAGCCAAGCTCGATCTAGCGGGAGGGCCGCGGAGCTGTTTTTT.